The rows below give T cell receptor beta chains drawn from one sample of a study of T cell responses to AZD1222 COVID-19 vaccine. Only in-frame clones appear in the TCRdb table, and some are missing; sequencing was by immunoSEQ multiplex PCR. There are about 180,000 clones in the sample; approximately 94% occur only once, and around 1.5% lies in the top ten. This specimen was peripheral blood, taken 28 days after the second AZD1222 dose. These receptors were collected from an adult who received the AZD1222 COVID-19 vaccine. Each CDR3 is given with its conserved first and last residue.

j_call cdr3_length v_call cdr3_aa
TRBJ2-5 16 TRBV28 CASSPGTLSGQETQYF
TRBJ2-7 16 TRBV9 CASSVSGEALSYEQYF
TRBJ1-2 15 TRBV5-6 CASSSEQIANYGYTF
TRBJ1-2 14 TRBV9 CASSQGNRNYGYTF
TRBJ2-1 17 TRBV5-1 CASSLAQRGSSYNEQFF
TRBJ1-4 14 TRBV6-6 CASSQGRGNEKLFF
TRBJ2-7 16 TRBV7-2 CASSPRAGQGAQGQYF
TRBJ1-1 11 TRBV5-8 CASSRDTEAFF
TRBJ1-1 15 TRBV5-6 CASRSLDRGNTEAFF
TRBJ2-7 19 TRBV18 CASSPPTNLQGNNSYEQYF
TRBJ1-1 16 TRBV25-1 CASSSSRTGMNTEAFF
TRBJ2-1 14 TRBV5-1 CASSWGQQGNEQFF
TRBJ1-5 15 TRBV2 CASSSLFGVNQPQHF
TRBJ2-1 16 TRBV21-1 CASMGSTSPHVMEQFF
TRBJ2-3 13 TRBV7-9 CASSPPGGTREYF
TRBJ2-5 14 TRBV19 CASSIDERVATQYF
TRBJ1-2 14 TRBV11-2 CASSYAGGNYGYTF
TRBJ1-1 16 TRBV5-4 CASSPGQGGPVTEAFF
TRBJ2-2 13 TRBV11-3 CASSTRNTGELFF
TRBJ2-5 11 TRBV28 CASSLTETQYF
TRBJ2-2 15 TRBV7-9 CASSLRQGDTGELFF
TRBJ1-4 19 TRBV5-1 CASSLEGSRGPRTNEKLFF
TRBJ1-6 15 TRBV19 CASSLRQALNSPLHF
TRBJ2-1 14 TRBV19 CASSPGTGINEQFF
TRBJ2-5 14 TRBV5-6 CASSSYRVRETQYF
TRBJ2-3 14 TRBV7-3 CASSLGAAADTQYF
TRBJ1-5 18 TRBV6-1 CASSAGQGTDYSNQPQHF
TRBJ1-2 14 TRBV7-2 CASSQQGTSYGYTF
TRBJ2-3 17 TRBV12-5 CASGPTSGGVLLDTQYF
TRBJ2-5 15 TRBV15 CATSRGPGGQETQYF
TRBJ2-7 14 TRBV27 CASSSNRGLGEQYF
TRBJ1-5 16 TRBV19 CASSTLKRGNSQPQHF
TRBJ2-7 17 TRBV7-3 CASSLIGIGLAEYEQYF
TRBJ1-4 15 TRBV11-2 CASSRGLGAEEKLFF
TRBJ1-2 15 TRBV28 CASSLQVTGGHGYTF
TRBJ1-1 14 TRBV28 CAIGLGTMNTEAFF